This entry lists 14 T cell receptor beta chains sequenced from one sample in a study of blood T cell repertoires in COVID-19. The data were produced by immunoSEQ multiplex PCR, yet TCRdb's version contains in-frame clones alone and is incomplete. The sample records about 180,000 clones, 80% to 90% being singletons. The sequenced material came from PBMCs or T cells enriched from blood (not recorded which). These TCRs come from a woman aged 40 to 50 with acute COVID-19.

The chain carries TRBV6-2 or TRBV6-3 and TRBJ2-1, with 14 bases aligning to TRBD2. V shed 2 bases, J shed 2 bases, and the junction held 5 bases outside the gene matches. From germline, CDR1 is MNHEY and CDR2 SVGEGT. The CDR3 spans 18 residues. The CDR3 sequence: CASSYHPGLAGAYNEQFF. The DNA for the CDR3 is TGTGCCAGCAGTTACCATCCGGGACTAGCGGGGGCCTACAATGAGCAGTTCTTC.

This clone has a handful of counts. The rearrangement links TRBV15 to TRBJ2-1; TRBD1 might be the D (6 bases). CDR1 is LNHNV and CDR2 is YYDKDF in the germline V gene (reference sequence). CDR3 size: 14 residues. V lost 4 bases and J lost 4, with 11 bases in between. CDR3 coding DNA: TGTGCCACCAGCACTCAGCAGGGGTACAATGAGCAGTTCTTC. Translation gives CATSTQQGYNEQFF. The full variable domain, in which reference TRBV15 and TRBJ2-1 provide the parts outside the CDR3, is DAMVIQNPRYQVTQFGKPVTLSCSQTLNHNVMYWYQQKSSQAPKLLFHYYDKDFNNEADTPDNFQSRRPNTSFCFLDIRSPGLGDTAMYLCATSTQQGYNEQFFGPGTRLTVL.

The chain employs TRBV4-1 and TRBJ2-7; no clear D gene. V shed 4 bases and J shed 5 bases, with 15 bases lying between them. Germline CDR1 and CDR2: MGHRA and YSYEKL. The CDR3 extends over 14 amino acids. For the CDR3, the DNA is TGCGCCAGCAGCCCAAGTGGAGTTCCTAACGAGCAGTACTTC. Its protein is CASSPSGVPNEQYF.

The chain uses TRBV6-6 and TRBJ2-7; TRBD1 agrees at 8 bases. Germline CDR1 is MNHNY and CDR2 is SVGAGI (reference sequence). V lost 2 bases, J lost 2 bases, and 5 bases stayed unmatched. The CDR3 loop spans 15 amino acids. The CDR3 DNA is TGTGCCAGCAGTTACGACAGGGGAAAAACCTACGAGCAGTACTTC. It encodes CASSYDRGKTYEQYF.

This sequence joins TRBV10-3 and TRBJ1-1; 8 nucleotides line up with TRBD1. The CDR3 has 14 amino acids. J gave up 1 base and V 8 bases, and 6 bases lay outside the gene matches. Germline-derived CDR1 and CDR2 are ENHRY and SYGVKD. The CDR3 region is CAIATGVGNTEAFF. Here the CDR3 DNA reads TGTGCCATCGCGACAGGGGTGGGGAACACTGAAGCTTTCTTT.

This chain joins TRBV3-1 (or the pseudogene TRBV3-2) and TRBJ2-2; D gene ambiguous. Trimming shortened V by 2 bases and J by 0 bases, and 7 bases separated the two germline ends. Germline CDR1 and CDR2: LGHDT and YNNKEL (reference sequence). The CDR3 loop spans 15 amino acids. This CDR3 is CASSQMAANTGELFF. The CDR3, as DNA: TGTGCCAGCAGCCAAATGGCAGCGAACACCGGGGAGCTGTTTTTT.

The chain has TRBV3-1 (or the pseudogene TRBV3-2) and TRBJ2-5, with 8 bases identical to TRBD2. CDR1 and CDR2 from the germline V gene are LGHDT and YNNKEL (reference sequence). Losses at the gene ends were 0 bases for V and 5 bases for J; bases not matched to a gene: 11. The CDR3 length is 17 residues. The CDR3 bases are TGTGCCAGCAGCCAAGAGACGGGGCGGGGGGCAAGGGAGACCCAGTACTTC. This translates into CASSQETGRGARETQYF.

This sequence joins TRBV7-8 and TRBJ1-2; TRBD1 agrees at 9 bases. V was clipped by 2 bases and J by 4 bases; unmatched bases: 8. The CDR3 has 16 residues. The germline gives CDR1 SGHVS, CDR2 FQNEAQ. As DNA, the CDR3 is TGTGCCAGCAGCTTATACGGGGACAGGGCGGGCTATGGCTACACCTTC. This gives the protein CASSLYGDRAGYGYTF.

This chain connects TRBV3-1 (or the pseudogene TRBV3-2) to TRBJ2-2; no clear D gene. This CDR3 spans 14 amino acids. CDR1 and CDR2 (germline): LGHDT, YNNKEL (reference sequence). Trimming shortened V by 4 bases and J by 4 bases, and 10 bases separated the two germline ends. The DNA of the CDR3 is TGTGCCAGCAGCCGTCCGACGGGCACCGGGGAGCTGTTTTTT. This encodes CASSRPTGTGELFF.

V and J are TRBV7-9 and TRBJ2-1; 9 bases match TRBD2. With V trimmed by 5 bases and J by 4 bases, 12 bases remained unmatched. Germline V lookup: CDR1 SEHNR, CDR2 FQNEAQ (reference sequence). The CDR3 is made up of 17 amino acids. Here the CDR3 DNA reads TGTGCCAGCAGCGACCGACTAGCGGCCCTAGATTACAATGAGCAGTTCTTC. This encodes CASSDRLAALDYNEQFF.

This clone has only a few counts. The chain couples TRBV5-1 to TRBJ2-7; a weak D match, TRBD1 (6 bases). The CDR3 extends over 14 amino acids. CDR1 and CDR2 from the germline V gene are SGHRS and YFSETQ. The germline V and J ends were trimmed by 3 bases and 3 bases, with 13 bases remaining between them. The CDR3 DNA reads TGCGCCAGCAGCTCCTCAGGGGTCCTCTACGAGCAGTACTTC. It is translated as CASSSSGVLYEQYF.

The rearrangement joins TRBV2 to TRBJ1-4; D is ambiguous. The V gene's germline CDR1 is SNHLY and CDR2 FYNNEI. The CDR3 covers 12 residues. V lost 7 bases and J 7 bases, leaving 10 bases between the germline ends. This CDR3 reads CASTGIGEKLFF. CDR3 DNA: TGTGCCAGCACCGGGATTGGTGAAAAACTGTTTTTT.

This clone turned up a few times. The genes are TRBV30 and TRBJ1-1; D uncertain. The V and J ends lost 3 bases and 1 base respectively, with 9 bases between them. This CDR3 spans 13 amino acids. Looked up from germline, CDR1 is GTSNPN and CDR2 is SVGIG (reference sequence). This CDR3 is CAWSQFSNTEAFF. CDR3 DNA: TGTGCCTGGAGCCAGTTCTCGAACACTGAAGCTTTCTTT.

J is TRBJ2-4 and V is TRBV29-1; D remains unclear. CDR1 is SQVTM and CDR2 is ANQGSEA in the germline V gene. CDR3 length: 16 residues. V was clipped by 4 bases and J by 6 bases, with 22 bases between them. CDR3 amino acids: CSVGQVNKGVVNIQYF. CDR3 sequence (DNA): TGCAGCGTTGGGCAGGTGAACAAAGGCGTAGTAAACATTCAGTACTTC.